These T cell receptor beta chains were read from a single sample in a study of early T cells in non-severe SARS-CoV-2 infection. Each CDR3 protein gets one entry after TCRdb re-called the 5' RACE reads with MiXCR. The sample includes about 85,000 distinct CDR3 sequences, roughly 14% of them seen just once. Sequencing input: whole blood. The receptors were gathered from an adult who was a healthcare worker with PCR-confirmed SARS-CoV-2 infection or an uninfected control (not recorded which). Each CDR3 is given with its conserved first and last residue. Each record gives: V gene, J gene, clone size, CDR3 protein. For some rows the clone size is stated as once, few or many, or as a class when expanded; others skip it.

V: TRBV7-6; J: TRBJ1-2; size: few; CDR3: CASSLNAGGNYGYTF
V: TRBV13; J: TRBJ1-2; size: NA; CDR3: CASSFKSTGIAAYGYTF
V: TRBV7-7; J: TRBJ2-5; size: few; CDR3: CASSFSGRGETQYF
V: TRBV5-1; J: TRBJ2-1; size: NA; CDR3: CASSPPASGSNEQFF
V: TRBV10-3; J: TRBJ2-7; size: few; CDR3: CAISGGYLHYEQYF
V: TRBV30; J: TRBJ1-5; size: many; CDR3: CAWSPDRNQPQHF
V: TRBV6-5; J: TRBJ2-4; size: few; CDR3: CASSYMDRGNIQYF
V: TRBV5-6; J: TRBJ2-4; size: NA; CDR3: CASSLMVPGAKNIQYF
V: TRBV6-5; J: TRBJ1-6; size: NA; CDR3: CASSYEGQGVSSPLHF
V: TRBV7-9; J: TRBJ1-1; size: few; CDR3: CASTPGGREDTEAFF
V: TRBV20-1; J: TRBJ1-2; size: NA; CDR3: CSARDGQANYGYTF
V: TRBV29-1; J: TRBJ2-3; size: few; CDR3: CSVPPEDRASSTDTQYF
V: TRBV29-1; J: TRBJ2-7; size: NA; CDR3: CSVGGWGAHEQYF
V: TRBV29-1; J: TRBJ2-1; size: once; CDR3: CSVEDLAGLGSYNEQFF
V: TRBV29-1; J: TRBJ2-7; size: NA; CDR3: CSVGRVGAGEQYF
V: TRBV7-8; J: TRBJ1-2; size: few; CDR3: CASSLRQGREHTF
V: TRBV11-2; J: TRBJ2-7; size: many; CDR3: CASSLGGFPYEQYF
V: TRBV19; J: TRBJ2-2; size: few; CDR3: CASSRGGAGMLNTGELFF
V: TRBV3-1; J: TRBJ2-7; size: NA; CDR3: CASSQELGLAGASYEQYF
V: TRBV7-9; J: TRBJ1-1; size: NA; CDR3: CASSIGANTEAFF
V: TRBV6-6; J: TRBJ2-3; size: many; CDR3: CASRDRRSGTDTQYF
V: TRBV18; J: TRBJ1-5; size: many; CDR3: CASSPSNSNQPQHF
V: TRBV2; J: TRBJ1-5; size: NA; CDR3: CASSGGQDEIQPQHF
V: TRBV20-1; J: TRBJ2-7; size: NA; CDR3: CSGTYRGYEQYF
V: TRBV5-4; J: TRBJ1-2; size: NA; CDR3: CASSSGQFFGYTF
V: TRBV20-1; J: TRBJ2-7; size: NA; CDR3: CSAPAGHRYEQYF
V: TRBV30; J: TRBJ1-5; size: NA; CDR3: CASSQGGTQPQHF
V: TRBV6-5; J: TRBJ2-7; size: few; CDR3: CASSYSTRAGSSYEQYF
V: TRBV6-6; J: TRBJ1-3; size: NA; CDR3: CASGLSGNTIYF
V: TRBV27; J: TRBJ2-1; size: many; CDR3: CATWRSRTGKKWQFF
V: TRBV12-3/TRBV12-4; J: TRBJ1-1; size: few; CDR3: CASSLDRGRVHTEAFF
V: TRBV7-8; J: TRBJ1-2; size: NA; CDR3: CASSLSTGESYGYTF
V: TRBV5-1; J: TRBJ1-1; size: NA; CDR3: CASTVQTGANTEAFF
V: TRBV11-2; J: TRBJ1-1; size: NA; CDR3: CASRTANTEAFF
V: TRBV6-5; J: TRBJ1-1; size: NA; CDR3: CASSYVRGSTEAFF
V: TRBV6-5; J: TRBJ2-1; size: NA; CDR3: CASNNRGRPYNEQFF
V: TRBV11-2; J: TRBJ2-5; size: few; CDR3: CASSLDFRAVKETQYF
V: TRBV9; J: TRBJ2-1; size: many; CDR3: CASSVAGNNEQFF
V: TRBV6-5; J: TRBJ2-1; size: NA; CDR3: CASSSGARQFF
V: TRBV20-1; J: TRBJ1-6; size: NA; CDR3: CSARVTGQSSYNSPLHF
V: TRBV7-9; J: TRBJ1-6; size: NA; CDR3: CASSHPDRRTLHF
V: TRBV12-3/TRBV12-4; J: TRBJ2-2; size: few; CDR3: CASSVPKLAGVTGELFF
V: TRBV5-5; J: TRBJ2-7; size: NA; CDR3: CASSLVRFYEQYF
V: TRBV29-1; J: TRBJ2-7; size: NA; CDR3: CSATGISYEQYF
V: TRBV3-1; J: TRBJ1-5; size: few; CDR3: CASSQGAGGRNQPQHF
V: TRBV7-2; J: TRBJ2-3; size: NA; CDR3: CASSSPPTDTQYF